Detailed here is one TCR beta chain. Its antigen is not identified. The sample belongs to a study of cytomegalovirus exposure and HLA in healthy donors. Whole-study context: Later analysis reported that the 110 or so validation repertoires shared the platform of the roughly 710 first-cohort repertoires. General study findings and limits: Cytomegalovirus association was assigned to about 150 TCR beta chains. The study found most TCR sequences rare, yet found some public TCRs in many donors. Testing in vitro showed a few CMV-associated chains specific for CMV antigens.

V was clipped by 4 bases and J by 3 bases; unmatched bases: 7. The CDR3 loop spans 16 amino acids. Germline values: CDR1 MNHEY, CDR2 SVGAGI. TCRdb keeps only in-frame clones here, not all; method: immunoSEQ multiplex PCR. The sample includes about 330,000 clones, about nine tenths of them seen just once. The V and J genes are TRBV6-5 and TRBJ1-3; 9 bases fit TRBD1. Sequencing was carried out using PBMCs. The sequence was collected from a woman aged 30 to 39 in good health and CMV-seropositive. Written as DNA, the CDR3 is TGTGCCAGCAGTTGGGGGACAGGGATATTTGGAAACACCATATATTTT. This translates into CASSWGTGIFGNTIYF.